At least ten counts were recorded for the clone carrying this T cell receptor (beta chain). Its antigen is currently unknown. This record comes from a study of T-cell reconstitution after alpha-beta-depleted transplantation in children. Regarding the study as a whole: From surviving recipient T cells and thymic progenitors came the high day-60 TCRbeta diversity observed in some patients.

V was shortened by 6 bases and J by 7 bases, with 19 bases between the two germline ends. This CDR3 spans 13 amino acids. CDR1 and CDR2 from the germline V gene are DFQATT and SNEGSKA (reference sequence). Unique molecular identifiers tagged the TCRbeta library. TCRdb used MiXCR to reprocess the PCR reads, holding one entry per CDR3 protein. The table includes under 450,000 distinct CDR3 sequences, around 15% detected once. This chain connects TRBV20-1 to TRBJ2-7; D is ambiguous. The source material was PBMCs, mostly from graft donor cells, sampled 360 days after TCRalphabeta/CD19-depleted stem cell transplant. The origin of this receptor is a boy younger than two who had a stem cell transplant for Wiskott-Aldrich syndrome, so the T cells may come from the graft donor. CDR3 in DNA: TGCAGTGCGCCAGACCCTAAGAGATGGGAGCAGTACTTC. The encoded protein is CSAPDPKRWEQYF.